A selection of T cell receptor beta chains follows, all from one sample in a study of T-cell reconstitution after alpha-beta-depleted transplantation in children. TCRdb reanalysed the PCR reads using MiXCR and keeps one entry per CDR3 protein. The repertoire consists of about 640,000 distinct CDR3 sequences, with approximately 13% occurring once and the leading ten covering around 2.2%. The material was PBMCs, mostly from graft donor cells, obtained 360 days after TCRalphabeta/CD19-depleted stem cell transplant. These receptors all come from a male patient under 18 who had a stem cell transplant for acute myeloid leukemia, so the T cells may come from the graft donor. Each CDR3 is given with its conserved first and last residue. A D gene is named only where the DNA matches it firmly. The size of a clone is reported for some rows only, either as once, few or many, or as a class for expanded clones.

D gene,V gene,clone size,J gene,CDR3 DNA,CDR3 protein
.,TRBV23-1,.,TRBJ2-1,TGCGCCAGCAGTCAAAGTAACACACTTGAGCAGTTCTTC,CASSQSNTLEQFF
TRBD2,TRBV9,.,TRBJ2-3,TGTGCCAGCAGTTTATTCGGACTAGCGGGAGATACGCAGTATTTT,CASSLFGLAGDTQYF
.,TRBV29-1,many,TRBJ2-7,TGCAGCGTTTGGAGTCGGCGGGGATTCTACGAGCAGTACTTC,CSVWSRRGFYEQYF
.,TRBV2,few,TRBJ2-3,TGTGCCAGCAGAACGGGAGTCACAGATACGCAGTATTTT,CASRTGVTDTQYF
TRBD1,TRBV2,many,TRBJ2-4,TGTGCCAGCAGTAAAGAAGGGACAGGACTAGCCAAAAACATTCAGTACTTC,CASSKEGTGLAKNIQYF
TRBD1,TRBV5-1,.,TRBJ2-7,TGCGCCAGCAGCTTTCGGACGGGACAGCTCTCCTACGAGCAGTACTTC,CASSFRTGQLSYEQYF
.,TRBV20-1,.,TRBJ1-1,TGCAGTGCTAGAGCCAGAAAGATGATGAACACTGAAGCTTTCTTT,CSARARKMMNTEAFF
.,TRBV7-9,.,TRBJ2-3,TGTGCCAGCAGCTCGGCCCTCACAGATACGCAGTATTTT,CASSSALTDTQYF
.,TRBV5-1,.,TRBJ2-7,TGCGCCAGCAGCTTGGATCTGGGAGTGGAGCAGTACTTC,CASSLDLGVEQYF
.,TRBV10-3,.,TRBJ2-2,TGTGCCATCAGTAAACTAGATGTGGCCGGGGAGCTGTTTTTT,CAISKLDVAGELFF
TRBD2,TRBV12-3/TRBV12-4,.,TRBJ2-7,TGTGCCAGCAGACTAGGACTAGCGGGAGTGTACGAGCAGTACTTC,CASRLGLAGVYEQYF
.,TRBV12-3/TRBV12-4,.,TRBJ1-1,TGTGCCAGCAGTTTAGCTCCAGGGATCGCTGAAGCTTTCTTT,CASSLAPGIAEAFF
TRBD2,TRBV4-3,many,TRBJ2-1,TGCGCCAGCAGCCAAGTACAGGCTAGCGGGAGAGGCTATGAGCAGTTCTTC,CASSQVQASGRGYEQFF
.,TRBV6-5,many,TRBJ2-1,TGTGCCAGCAGCCGGACTGGGAGCTCCTACAATGAGCAGTTCTTC,CASSRTGSSYNEQFF
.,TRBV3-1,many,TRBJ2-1,TGTGCCAGCAGCCAGGGAACGGGGATTCCGCAGTTCTTC,CASSQGTGIPQFF
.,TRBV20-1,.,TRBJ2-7,TGCAGTGCTAGAGAGACGGGGGTGAGGGAGCAGTACTTC,CSARETGVREQYF
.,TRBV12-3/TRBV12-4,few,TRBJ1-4,TGTGCCAGCATCCAAAGCGAGTTGGGGAGAACTGAAAAACTGTTTTTT,CASIQSELGRTEKLFF
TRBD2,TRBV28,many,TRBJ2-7,TGTGCCAGCAGTTTCCCGGTTGTCACGGGACTAGACACCTACGAGCAGTACTTC,CASSFPVVTGLDTYEQYF